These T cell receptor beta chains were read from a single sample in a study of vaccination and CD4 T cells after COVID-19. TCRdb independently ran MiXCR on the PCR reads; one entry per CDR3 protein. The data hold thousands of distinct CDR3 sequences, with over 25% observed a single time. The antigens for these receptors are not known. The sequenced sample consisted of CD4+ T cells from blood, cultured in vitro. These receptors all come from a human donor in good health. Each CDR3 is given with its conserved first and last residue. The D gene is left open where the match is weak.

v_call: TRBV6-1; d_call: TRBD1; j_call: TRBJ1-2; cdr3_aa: CASLGTADLGYGYTF
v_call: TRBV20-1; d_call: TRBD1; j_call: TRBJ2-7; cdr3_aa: CSAYTGQGASEQYF
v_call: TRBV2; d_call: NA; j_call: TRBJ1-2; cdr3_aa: CASSRDGLYGYTF
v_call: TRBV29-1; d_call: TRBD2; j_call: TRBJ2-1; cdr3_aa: CVGVSGGWYEQFF
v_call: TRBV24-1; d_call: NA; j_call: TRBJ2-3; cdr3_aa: CATSDPLRAPDTQYF
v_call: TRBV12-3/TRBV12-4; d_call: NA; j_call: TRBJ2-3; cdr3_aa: CASTPGGGANTQYF
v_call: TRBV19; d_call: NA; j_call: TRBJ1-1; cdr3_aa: CASSISNRRNTEAFF
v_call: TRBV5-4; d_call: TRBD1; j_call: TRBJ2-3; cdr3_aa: CASSLGGQGTDTQYF
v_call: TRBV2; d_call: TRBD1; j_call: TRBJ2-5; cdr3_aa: CASTKSWDSLQETQYF
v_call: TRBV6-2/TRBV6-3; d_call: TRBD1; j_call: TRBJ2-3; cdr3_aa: CASSFNVADRVGTDTQYF
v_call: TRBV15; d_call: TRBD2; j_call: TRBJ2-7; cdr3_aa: CATSRDRKGLAVSPRAYEQYF
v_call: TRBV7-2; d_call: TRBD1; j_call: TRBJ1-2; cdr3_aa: CASTAQGGSYGYTF
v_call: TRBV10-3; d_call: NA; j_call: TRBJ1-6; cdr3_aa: CATEDSPNSPLHF
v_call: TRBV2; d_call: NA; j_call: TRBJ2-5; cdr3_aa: CASMWRPQETQYF
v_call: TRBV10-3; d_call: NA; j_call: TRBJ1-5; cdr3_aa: CAMGAGLNQPQHF
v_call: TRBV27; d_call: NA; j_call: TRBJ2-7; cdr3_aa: CASSPTQGGDSSYEQYF
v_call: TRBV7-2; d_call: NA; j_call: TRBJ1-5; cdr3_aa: CASSPGRGGNQPQHF
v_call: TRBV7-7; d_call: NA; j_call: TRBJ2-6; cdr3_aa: CASSPSSGANVLTF
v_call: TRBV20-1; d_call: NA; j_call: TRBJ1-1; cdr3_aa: CSARPPNTEAFF
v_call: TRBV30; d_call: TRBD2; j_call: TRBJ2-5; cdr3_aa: CAWSPAPLTSGRETQYF
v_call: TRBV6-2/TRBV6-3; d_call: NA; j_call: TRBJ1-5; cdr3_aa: CASSYSRQVSNQPQHF
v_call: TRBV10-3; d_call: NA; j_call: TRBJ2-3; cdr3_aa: CAISESGAKYF
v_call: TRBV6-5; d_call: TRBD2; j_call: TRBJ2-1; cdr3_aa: CASSFFLSGRVNEQFF
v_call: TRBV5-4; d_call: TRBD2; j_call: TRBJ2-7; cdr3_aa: CASGTSGPFSSYEQYF
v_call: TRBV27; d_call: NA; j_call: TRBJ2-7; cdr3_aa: CASSSTLMGRFYEQYF
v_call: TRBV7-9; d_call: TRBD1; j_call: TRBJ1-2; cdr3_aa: CAGSPRGTGAGDGYTF
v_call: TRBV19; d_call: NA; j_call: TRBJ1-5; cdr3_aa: CASSITPPNQPQHF
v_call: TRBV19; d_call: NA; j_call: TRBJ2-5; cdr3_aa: CASSIGVAARGETQYF
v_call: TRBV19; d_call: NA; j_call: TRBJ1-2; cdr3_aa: CASSHRVHGYTF
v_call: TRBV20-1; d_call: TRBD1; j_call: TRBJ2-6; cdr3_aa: CSARDLLDRDTGANVLTF
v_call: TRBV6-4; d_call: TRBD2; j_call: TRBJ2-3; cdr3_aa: CASRPSGAKTDTQYF
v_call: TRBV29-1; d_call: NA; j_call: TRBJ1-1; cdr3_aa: CSVEDRRGGYMNTEAFF
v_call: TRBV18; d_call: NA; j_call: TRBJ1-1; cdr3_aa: CASSSGRDTEAFF
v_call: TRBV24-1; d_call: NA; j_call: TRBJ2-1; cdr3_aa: CATSEGRAYNEQFF
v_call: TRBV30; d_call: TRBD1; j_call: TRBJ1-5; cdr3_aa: CAWSDDRGNQPQHF
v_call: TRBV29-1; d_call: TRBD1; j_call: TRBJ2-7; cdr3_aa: CSVEGTGTHEQYF
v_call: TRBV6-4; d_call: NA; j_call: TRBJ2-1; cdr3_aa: CASSDSSGGDYNEQFF
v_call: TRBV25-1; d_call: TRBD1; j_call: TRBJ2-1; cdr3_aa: CASSAVDRGRFYNEQFF
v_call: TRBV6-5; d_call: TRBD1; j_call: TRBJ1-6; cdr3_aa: CASSYPGQVYSPLHF
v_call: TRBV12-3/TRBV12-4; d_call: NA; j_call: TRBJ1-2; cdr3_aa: CASSLPANNHGYTF
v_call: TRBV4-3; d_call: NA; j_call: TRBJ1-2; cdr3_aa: CASSQGTAGFGYTF
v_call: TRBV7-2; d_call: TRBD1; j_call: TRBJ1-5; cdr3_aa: CASADRGNQPQHF
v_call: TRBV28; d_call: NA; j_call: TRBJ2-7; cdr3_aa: CASRETFSYEQYF
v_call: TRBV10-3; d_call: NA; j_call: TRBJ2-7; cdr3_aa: CAISESLEQYF
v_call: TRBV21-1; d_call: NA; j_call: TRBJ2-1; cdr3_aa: CASSKALAGGKSYNEQFF
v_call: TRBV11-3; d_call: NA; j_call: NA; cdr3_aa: CASSLDKEQFF
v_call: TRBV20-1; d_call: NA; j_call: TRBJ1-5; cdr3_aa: CSAAGGGQPQHF